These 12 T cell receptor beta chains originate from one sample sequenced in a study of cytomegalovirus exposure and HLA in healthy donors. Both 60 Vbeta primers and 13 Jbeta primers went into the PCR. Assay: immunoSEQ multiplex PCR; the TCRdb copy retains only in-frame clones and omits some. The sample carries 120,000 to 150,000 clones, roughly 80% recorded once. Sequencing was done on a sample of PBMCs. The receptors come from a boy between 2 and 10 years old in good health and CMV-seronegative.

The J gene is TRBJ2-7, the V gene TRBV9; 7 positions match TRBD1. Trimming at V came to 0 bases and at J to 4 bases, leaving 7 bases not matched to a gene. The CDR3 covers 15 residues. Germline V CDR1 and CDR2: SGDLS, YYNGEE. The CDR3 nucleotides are TGTGCCAGCAGCGTAGCCGCCGGGACAGCTTACGAGCAGTACTTC. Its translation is CASSVAAGTAYEQYF. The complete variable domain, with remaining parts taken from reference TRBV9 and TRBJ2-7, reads DSGVTQTPKHLITATGQRVTLRCSPRSGDLSVYWYQQSLDQGLQFLIQYYNGEERAKGNILERFSAQQFPDLHSELNLSSLELGDSALYFCASSVAAGTAYEQYFGPGTRLTVT.

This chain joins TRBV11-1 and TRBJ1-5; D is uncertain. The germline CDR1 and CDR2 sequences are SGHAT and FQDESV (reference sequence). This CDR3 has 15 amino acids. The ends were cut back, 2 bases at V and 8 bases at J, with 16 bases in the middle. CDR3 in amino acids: CASSLRHPEGEPQHF. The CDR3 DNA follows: TGTGCCAGCAGCTTACGACACCCCGAAGGCGAGCCCCAGCATTTT.

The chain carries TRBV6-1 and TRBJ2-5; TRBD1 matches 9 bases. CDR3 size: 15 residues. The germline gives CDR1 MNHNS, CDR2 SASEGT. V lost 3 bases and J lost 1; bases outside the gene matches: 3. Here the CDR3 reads CASSEVTGGQETQYF. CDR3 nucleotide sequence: TGTGCCAGCAGTGAGGTGACAGGGGGCCAAGAGACCCAGTACTTC.

The CDR3 loop reads CSAQGTSGYNEQFF. The CDR3 region has the DNA TGCAGCGCCCAAGGGACTAGCGGTTACAATGAGCAGTTCTTC. This chain uses TRBV29-1 with TRBJ2-1; the match to TRBD2 covers 11 bases. Germline assignment: CDR1 SQVTM and CDR2 ANQGSEA. V lost 7 bases and J lost 4; bases outside the gene matches: 6. The CDR3 has 14 residues.

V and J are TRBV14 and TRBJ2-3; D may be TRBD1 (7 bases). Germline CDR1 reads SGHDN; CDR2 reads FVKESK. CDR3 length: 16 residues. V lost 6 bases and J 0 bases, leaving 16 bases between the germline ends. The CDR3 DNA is TGTGCCAGCAGAGGAGGGGGCGGTTTGAGCACAGATACGCAGTATTTT. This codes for CASRGGGGLSTDTQYF.

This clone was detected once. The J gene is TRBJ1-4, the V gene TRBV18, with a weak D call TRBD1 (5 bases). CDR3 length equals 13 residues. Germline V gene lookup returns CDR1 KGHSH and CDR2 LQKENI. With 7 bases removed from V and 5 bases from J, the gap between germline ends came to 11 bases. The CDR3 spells CASFRGRNEKLFF. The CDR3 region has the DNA TGTGCCAGCTTCCGGGGGAGGAATGAAAAACTGTTTTTT.

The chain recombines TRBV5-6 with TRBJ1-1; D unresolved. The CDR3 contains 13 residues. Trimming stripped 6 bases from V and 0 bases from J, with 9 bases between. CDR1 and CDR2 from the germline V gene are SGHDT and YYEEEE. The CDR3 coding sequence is TGTGCCAGCACGATGGCCCTGAACACTGAAGCTTTCTTT. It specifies CASTMALNTEAFF.

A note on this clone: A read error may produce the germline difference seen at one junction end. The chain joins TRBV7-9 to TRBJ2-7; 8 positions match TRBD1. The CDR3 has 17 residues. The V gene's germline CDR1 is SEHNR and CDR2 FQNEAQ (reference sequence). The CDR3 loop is CSSSLDHRTGTYYEQYF. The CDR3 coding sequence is TGTTCCAGCAGCTTAGATCATCGGACAGGGACGTACTACGAGCAGTACTTC.

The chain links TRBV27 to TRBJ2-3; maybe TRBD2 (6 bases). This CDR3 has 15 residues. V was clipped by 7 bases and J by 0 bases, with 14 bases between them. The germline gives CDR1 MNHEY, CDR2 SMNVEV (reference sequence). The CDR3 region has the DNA TGTGCCAGCACCCTTTGGGGACTCAGCACAGATACGCAGTATTTT. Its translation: CASTLWGLSTDTQYF.

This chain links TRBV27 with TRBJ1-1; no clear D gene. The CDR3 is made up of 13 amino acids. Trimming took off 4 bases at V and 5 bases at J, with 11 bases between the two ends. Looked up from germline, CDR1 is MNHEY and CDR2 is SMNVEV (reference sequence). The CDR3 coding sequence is TGTGCCAGCAGTTCGGGGATTTGGACTGAAGCTTTCTTT. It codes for CASSSGIWTEAFF.

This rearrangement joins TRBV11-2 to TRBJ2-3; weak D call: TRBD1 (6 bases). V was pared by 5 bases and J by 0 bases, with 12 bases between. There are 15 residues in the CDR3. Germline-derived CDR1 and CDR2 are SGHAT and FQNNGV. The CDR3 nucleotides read TGTGCCAGCAGCGACGGCAGGGGCAGCACAGATACGCAGTATTTT. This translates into CASSDGRGSTDTQYF. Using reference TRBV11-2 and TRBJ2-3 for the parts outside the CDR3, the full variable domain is EAGVAQSPRYKIIEKRQSVAFWCNPISGHATLYWYQQILGQGPKLLIQFQNNGVVDDSQLPKDRFSAERLKGVDSTLKIQPAKLEDSAVYLCASSDGRGSTDTQYFGPGTRLTVL.

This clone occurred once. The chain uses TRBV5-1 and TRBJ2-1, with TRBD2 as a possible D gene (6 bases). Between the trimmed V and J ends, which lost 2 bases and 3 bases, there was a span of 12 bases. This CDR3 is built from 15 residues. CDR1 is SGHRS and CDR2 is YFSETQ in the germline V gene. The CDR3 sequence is CASSFTGVVYNEQFF. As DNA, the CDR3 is TGCGCCAGCAGCTTTACGGGAGTAGTCTACAATGAGCAGTTCTTC.